The 9 T cell receptor beta chains listed next were all sequenced from one sample in a study of T cell responses to AZD1222 COVID-19 vaccine. Generated by immunoSEQ multiplex PCR, the TCRdb table keeps only in-frame clones and is missing some. The repertoire holds 120,000 to 150,000 clones, with about 91% as singletons. The starting material was peripheral blood, obtained on day 0 of AZD1222 vaccination. These receptors came from an adult in good health.

The chain is built from TRBV28 and TRBJ2-3; TRBD1 agrees at 8 bases. CDR1 is MDHEN, CDR2 SYDVKM, per germline. This CDR3 is built from 15 residues. The trim removed 3 bases at V and 2 bases at J, leaving 4 bases unmatched. The CDR3 DNA sequence: TGTGCCAGCAGTTTGCGGACAGGGATCACAGATACGCAGTATTTT. This codes for CASSLRTGITDTQYF.

The chain uses TRBV19 and TRBJ1-5; a weak D match, TRBD1 (5 bases). The germline V gene encodes CDR1 LNHDA and CDR2 SQIVND (reference sequence). The CDR3 is 16 residues long. Trimming cost V 9 bases and J 3 bases, with 21 bases left between them. CDR3 DNA: TGTGCCAGCACCCATGAAGGGACCGCAGTCAATCAGCCCCAGCATTTT. This gives the protein CASTHEGTAVNQPQHF.

Written as DNA, the CDR3 is TGTGCCAGCTCACGGGGACAGGGTATAGCCAAAAACATTCAGTACTTC. As protein: CASSRGQGIAKNIQYF. This chain uses TRBV18 with TRBJ2-4, with 9 nucleotides matching TRBD1. The germline gives CDR1 KGHSH, CDR2 LQKENI. This CDR3 has 16 residues. Losses at the gene ends were 4 bases for V and 0 bases for J; bases not matched to a gene: 4. The entire variable domain, with the rest obtained from reference TRBV18 and TRBJ2-4, is as follows: NAGVMQNPRHLVRRRGQEARLRCSPMKGHSHVYWYRQLPEEGLKFMVYLQKENIIDESGMPKERFSAEFPKEGPSILRIQQVVRGDSAAYFCASSRGQGIAKNIQYFGAGTRLSVL.

The V call is TRBV28, the J call TRBJ1-2, with unresolved D. The CDR3 has 14 amino acids. The germline V gene has CDR1 MDHEN and CDR2 SYDVKM. The V end was cut by 3 bases, the J end by 6 bases, with 14 bases between. Here the CDR3 DNA reads TGTGCCAGCAGTTTGGAGACTGGGAGGGATGGCTACACCTTC. Encoded protein: CASSLETGRDGYTF.

The chain combines TRBV4-1 with TRBJ2-1, with 12 bases matching TRBD1. CDR3 length: 16 residues. Trimming took 4 bases from V and 7 from J; bases not matched to a gene: 8. Germline CDR1 is MGHRA and CDR2 is YSYEKL. The CDR3 sequence: CASSRDPGQGANEQFF. The CDR3 coding sequence is TGCGCCAGCAGCCGGGATCCGGGACAGGGGGCTAATGAGCAGTTCTTC.

This chain links TRBV11-2 with TRBJ2-7; 9 positions match TRBD2. Germline V CDR1 and CDR2: SGHAT, FQNNGV. J gave up 4 bases and V 7 bases, and 20 bases lay outside the gene matches. CDR3 length equals 18 residues. The CDR3 DNA reads TGTGCCAGCACCCCCCCCTCCAGGCGGGGGGGCCTTAAATACGAGCAGTACTTC. Amino acids: CASTPPSRRGGLKYEQYF.

J is TRBJ1-4 and V is TRBV3-1 (or the pseudogene TRBV3-2); TRBD1 might be the D (6 bases). This CDR3 spans 15 amino acids. CDR1 and CDR2 from the germline V gene are LGHDT and YNNKEL (reference sequence). With 0 bases removed from V and 8 bases from J, the gap between germline ends came to 13 bases. The DNA of the CDR3 is TGTGCCAGCAGCCAAGACCCAGGGGTTGGAGAAAAACTGTTTTTT. This sequence encodes CASSQDPGVGEKLFF.

The chain employs TRBV6-4 and TRBJ2-1, with 8 bases that match TRBD2. CDR1 and CDR2 from the germline V gene are MRHNA and SNTAGT. The V segment lost 3 bases and the J segment 9 bases; nucleotides outside the gene matches: 7. This CDR3 contains 14 residues. The chain's CDR3 is CASSETGTSSEQFF. The CDR3 bases are TGTGCCAGCAGTGAAACCGGGACTAGTAGTGAGCAGTTCTTC.

This rearrangement joins TRBV6-5 to TRBJ1-1, with D hard to call. Germline V lookup: CDR1 MNHEY, CDR2 SVGAGI. CDR3 length: 15 residues. V was trimmed by 0 bases and J by 1 base, leaving 9 bases between them. CDR3 DNA: TGTGCCAGCAGTTACTCGGGGTATGGGAACACTGAAGCTTTCTTT. Its protein is CASSYSGYGNTEAFF.